The text below deals with one T cell receptor beta chain. Its antigen is as yet unknown. Assay used: immunoSEQ multiplex PCR; TCRdb lists only in-frame clones, some missing. The sample contains just under 150,000 clones, roughly nine tenths of which appear only once. These data originate in a study of T cell responses to AZD1222 COVID-19 vaccine. CDR3 size: 17 residues. V gave up 4 bases and J gave up 1 base; unmatched junction bases: 11. Per germline, CDR1 LNHNV and CDR2 YYDKDF (reference sequence). Study outcomes and limitations: Reports say nearly half of spike-specific TCRs go after unmutated variant regions. Baseline antibody screening turned up just six seropositive AZD1222 recipients.

The TCR sequence derives from an adult who received the AZD1222 COVID-19 vaccine. Sequencing used peripheral blood, obtained 28 days after the second AZD1222 dose. This chain links TRBV15 with TRBJ1-1; 8 nucleotides match TRBD1. The CDR3 DNA reads TGTGCCACCAGCACGATTGATCGACAGGGGCCGAACACTGAAGCTTTCTTT. Translated: CATSTIDRQGPNTEAFF. Full variable domain (remainder filled in from reference TRBV15 and TRBJ1-1): DAMVIQNPRYQVTQFGKPVTLSCSQTLNHNVMYWYQQKSSQAPKLLFHYYDKDFNNEADTPDNFQSRRPNTSFCFLDIRSPGLGDTAMYLCATSTIDRQGPNTEAFFGQGTRLTVV.